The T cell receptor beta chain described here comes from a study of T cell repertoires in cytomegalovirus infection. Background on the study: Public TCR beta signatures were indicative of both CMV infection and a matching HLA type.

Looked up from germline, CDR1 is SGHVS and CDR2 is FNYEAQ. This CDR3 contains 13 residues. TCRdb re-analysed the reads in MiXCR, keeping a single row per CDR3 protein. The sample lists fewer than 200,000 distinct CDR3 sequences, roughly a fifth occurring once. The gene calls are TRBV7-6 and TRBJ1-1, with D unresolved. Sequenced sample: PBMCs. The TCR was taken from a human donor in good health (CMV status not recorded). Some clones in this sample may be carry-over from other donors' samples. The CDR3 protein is CARSSGLNTEAFF. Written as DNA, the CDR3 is TGTGCTAGGAGTTCCGGGCTGAACACTGAAGCTTTCTTT.